This TCR beta chain came from a study of identical twins. This clonotype was counted a single time. The antigen is undetermined. General study points: With abundant cord blood beta clonotypes, insertions were fewer; memory repertoires showed no such pattern.

TCRdb reanalysed the 5' RACE reads using MiXCR and keeps one entry per CDR3 protein. The sample holds fewer than 450,000 distinct CDR3 sequences, 9% to 10% seen once. The CDR3 has 13 residues. Trimming stripped 0 bases from V and 5 bases from J, with 7 bases between. Germline CDR1 and CDR2: LGHNT and FRNRAP. The sample taken for sequencing was naive T cells sorted from blood. V usage is TRBV12-5 and J usage is TRBJ2-5; D is unclear. This TCR was sampled from a woman aged 45-65 years in good health. In DNA form, the CDR3 reads TGTGCTAGTGGTTTGGTAGCTCGGGAGACCCAGTACTTC. Protein sequence: CASGLVARETQYF.